The sequence of this T cell receptor (beta chain) was determined in a study of blood T cell repertoires in COVID-19. Across the whole study: T cells, B-cell-depleted T cells, or PBMCs supplied cDNA or gDNA.

This clone was detected once. TCRdb keeps only in-frame clones here, not all; method: immunoSEQ multiplex PCR. The table records 180,000 or so clones, about 75% of them present only once. The germline gives CDR1 LGHDT, CDR2 YNNKEL (reference sequence). The CDR3 sequence is 17 residues long. Deletions cut 3 bases from V and 8 bases from J, with 23 bases between. The chain uses TRBV3-1 (or the pseudogene TRBV3-2) and TRBJ2-1; a possible D gene is TRBD2 (6 bases). The source is a woman between 45 and 60 years old with active or convalescent COVID-19. The source material was peripheral blood. In nucleotides, the CDR3 is TGTGCCAGCAGCCAGGGGGTGGGAGCGGGCTTCAAAGATGAGCAGTTCTTC. This encodes CASSQGVGAGFKDEQFF.